Listed below are T cell receptor beta chains from one sample, sequenced in a study of vaccination effects on CD4 cells after COVID-19. The antigens these receptors bind are not known. Some clones are missing from TCRdb's copy, which holds only in-frame ones; the method was immunoSEQ multiplex PCR. The data hold tens of thousands of clones, with approximately 80% observed a single time. Here the sequenced sample was CD4+ T cells from PBMCs cultured with SARS-CoV-2 spike peptides, taken before COVID-19 vaccination. Receptors were obtained from a human donor who received a COVID-19 vaccine. CDR3s include the opening cysteine and the closing phenylalanine or tryptophan. Fields, in order: clone size, D gene, V gene, J gene, CDR3 DNA, CDR3 protein. A D gene is named only where the DNA matches it firmly. A row's size may be missing; if present it is once, few, many or a size class.

few	NA	TRBV7-9	TRBJ1-1	TGTGCCAGCAGCCCCCAACCCACGGGACACCCTAACACTGAAGCTTTCTTT	CASSPQPTGHPNTEAFF
NA	TRBD1	TRBV7-3	TRBJ1-5	TGTGCCAGCAGCTTAATTACCCAGCCCCTGACAGGGGCCAAGGGCAATCAGCCCCAGCATTTT	CASSLITQPLTGAKGNQPQHF
NA	NA	TRBV19	TRBJ2-1	TGTGCCAGTAGTCGATTGAGCTCCTACAATGAGCAGTTCTTC	CASSRLSSYNEQFF
NA	NA	TRBV18	TRBJ1-2	TGTGCCAGCTCACCACCAGATAACTATGGCTACACCTTC	CASSPPDNYGYTF
NA	NA	TRBV3-1/TRBV3-2	TRBJ2-1	TGTGCCAGCAGCCAGATGGCATGGGGGGTCCCCTACAATGAGCAGTTCTTC	CASSQMAWGVPYNEQFF
NA	NA	TRBV5-1	TRBJ2-1	TGCGCCAGCAGCTTGGGAGGGGACAATGAGCAGTTCTTC	CASSLGGDNEQFF
few	NA	TRBV5-1	TRBJ2-1	TGCGCCAGCAGCTTGGTTGTGGGGGGTGAGCAGTTCTTC	CASSLVVGGEQFF
NA	NA	TRBV24-1	TRBJ1-4	TGTGCCACCAGTGACGGGGGGAAGAATGAAAAACTGTTTTTT	CATSDGGKNEKLFF
NA	NA	TRBV5-1	TRBJ1-6	TGCGCCAGCAGCTTGGGACAGGAGTATTCACCCCTCCACTTT	CASSLGQEYSPLHF
NA	NA	TRBV10-3	TRBJ1-2	TGTGCCATCAGAGAAAGGACAGAGTTTAACTATGGCTACACCTTC	CAIRERTEFNYGYTF
NA	NA	TRBV2	TRBJ2-1	TGTGCCAGCAGTCCCCTCAGACAGCAGCAGTTCTTC	CASSPLRQQQFF
few	NA	TRBV28	TRBJ2-6	TGTGCCAGCAGGGGCGGGGCCAACGTCCTGACTTTC	CASRGGANVLTF
NA	TRBD1	TRBV2	TRBJ1-4	TGTGCCACTGGGACAGTTGCAACTAATGAAAAACTGTTTTTT	CATGTVATNEKLFF
NA	TRBD1	TRBV19	TRBJ1-1	TGTGCCAGTAGTAGACAGGGTATCTCTGAAGCTTTCTTT	CASSRQGISEAFF
NA	TRBD1	TRBV6-5	TRBJ1-5	TGTGCCAGCAGTTGGACAGGGGTCCATCAGCCCCAGCATTTT	CASSWTGVHQPQHF
once	TRBD2	TRBV10-2	TRBJ2-1	TGCGCCAGCATCCCAAGACTAGCGGGGGACCAGGAAATATACAATGAGCAGTTCTTC	CASIPRLAGDQEIYNEQFF
NA	NA	TRBV2	TRBJ1-1	TGTGCCAGCAGGATAGACATGAACACTGAAGCTTTCTTT	CASRIDMNTEAFF
once	NA	TRBV3-1/TRBV3-2	TRBJ2-2	TGTGCCAGCAGCCTCAGGGGCGCGAACACCGGGGAGCTGTTTTTT	CASSLRGANTGELFF
NA	TRBD2	TRBV28	TRBJ2-6	TGTGCCAGCAGTTTCGGGGGGAAGGGTCGAGGGGCCAACGTCCTGACTTTC	CASSFGGKGRGANVLTF
NA	NA	TRBV28	TRBJ1-3	TGTGCCAGCACCGCCCCCACAGGGTTTGCTGGAAACACCATATATTTT	CASTAPTGFAGNTIYF
NA	NA	TRBV24-1	TRBJ1-5	TGTGCCACAGCGAAGACAGGTTTGGGGAATCAGCCCCAGCATTTT	CATAKTGLGNQPQHF
NA	NA	TRBV19	TRBJ1-3	TGTGCCAGTAGTATAAGTTCGGGACGAAACACCATATATTTT	CASSISSGRNTIYF
few	NA	TRBV7-7	TRBJ2-2	TGTGCCAGCAAGGGGCAGGGAACCGGGGAGCTGTTTTTT	CASKGQGTGELFF
once	NA	TRBV5-8	TRBJ2-3	TGTGCCAGCAGCCGTGGGGGGGCCTTAACAGATACGCAGTATTTT	CASSRGGALTDTQYF
few	TRBD2	TRBV6-1	TRBJ2-1	TGTGCCAGCAGTGAAGGGCTAGCGGGGGGTTTGGCGTTCTTC	CASSEGLAGGLAFF
NA	NA	TRBV5-8	TRBJ1-3	TGTGCCAGCAGCTTGGTATTTTCCGGGGGCTCTGGAAACACCATATATTTT	CASSLVFSGGSGNTIYF
NA	NA	TRBV2	TRBJ1-1	TGTGCCAGCAGTGAAGAATTTGACAGAGTTAACACTGAAGCTTTCTTT	CASSEEFDRVNTEAFF
NA	NA	TRBV29-1	TRBJ2-5	TGCAGCGTTGAAGTTGGGGGGCGACAAGAGACCCAGTACTTC	CSVEVGGRQETQYF
NA	NA	TRBV7-3	TRBJ2-1	TGTGCCAGCAGCTTAAGGGGGGCGGGGCGGGATGAGCAGTTCTTC	CASSLRGAGRDEQFF
NA	NA	TRBV3-1/TRBV3-2	TRBJ1-4	TGTGCCAGCAGCCAAGGGGGAACAGGGTACTTCGGGGAAAAACTGTTTTTT	CASSQGGTGYFGEKLFF
NA	TRBD2	TRBV29-1	TRBJ2-1	TGCAGCGTTGAGCGAGGTAGCGGGGGGTATAATGAGCAGTTCTTC	CSVERGSGGYNEQFF
NA	NA	TRBV27	TRBJ1-6	TGTGCCAGCAGTTTACGAGGACCGAGCTCCTATAATTCACCCCTCCACTTT	CASSLRGPSSYNSPLHF
NA	NA	TRBV7-3	TRBJ2-1	TGTGCCAGCAGCTTAACAGGGGTAATCTACAATGAGCAGTTCTTC	CASSLTGVIYNEQFF
few	NA	TRBV19	TRBJ1-1	TGTGCCAGTACCATATCCAACAGGCGAGGGGACACTGAAGCTTTCTTT	CASTISNRRGDTEAFF
NA	TRBD1	TRBV19	TRBJ2-5	TGTGCCAGTACGGACAGGGGGCGCGGGGAGACCCAGTACTTC	CASTDRGRGETQYF
NA	TRBD1	TRBV7-8	TRBJ1-5	TGTGCCAGCAGCTGGAAACAGGGGGCGAGCAATCAGCCCCAGCATTTT	CASSWKQGASNQPQHF
once	NA	TRBV2	TRBJ2-3	TGTGCCAGCACCAGCACAGATACGCAGTATTTT	CASTSTDTQYF
few	NA	TRBV18	TRBJ1-6	TGTGCCAGCTCACCTGAAAGTGCGAGGTCACCCCTCCACTTT	CASSPESARSPLHF
few	NA	TRBV2	TRBJ1-2	TGTGCCAGCAGTTGGGGAAACTATGGCTACACCTTC	CASSWGNYGYTF
NA	TRBD1	TRBV6-5	TRBJ2-3	TGTGCCAGCACACGGGGACAGGGAACCACAGATACGCAGTATTTT	CASTRGQGTTDTQYF
few	NA	TRBV3-1/TRBV3-2	TRBJ1-1	TGTGCCAGCAGCTTACTCCCTCGGAACACTGAAGCTTTCTTT	CASSLLPRNTEAFF